A selection of T cell receptor beta chains follows, all from one sample in a study of Ad26.COV2.S vaccination and SARS-CoV-2 variants. Sequencing was performed with immunoSEQ multiplex PCR; in TCRdb, only in-frame clones are kept and a portion is missing. The sample has roughly 450,000 clones, around nine tenths seen once. The sample consisted of peripheral blood, taken in a trial of Ad26.COV2.S vaccine versus placebo. These TCRs come from a person aged 18-60 years who received the Ad26.COV2.S COVID-19 vaccine or a placebo. Both conserved end residues are part of each CDR3. D genes are given only for firm matches. Rows may omit the clone size; those that give it use once, few, many or a size class.

J gene: TRBJ2-5
clone size: once
V gene: TRBV7-9
D gene: .
CDR3 protein: CASSRGAASETQYF
CDR3 DNA: TGTGCCAGCAGCCGTGGGGCCGCCTCGGAGACCCAGTACTTC

J gene: TRBJ1-1
clone size: .
V gene: TRBV21-1
D gene: .
CDR3 protein: CASSKGRVLRGTEAFF
CDR3 DNA: TGTGCCAGCAGCAAAGGGAGGGTGTTGCGGGGCACTGAAGCTTTCTTT

J gene: TRBJ2-5
clone size: .
V gene: TRBV6-2/TRBV6-3
D gene: .
CDR3 protein: CASSYQGIQETQYF
CDR3 DNA: TGTGCCAGCAGTTACCAGGGGATTCAAGAGACCCAGTACTTC

J gene: TRBJ1-3
clone size: .
V gene: TRBV15
D gene: .
CDR3 protein: CATSRDISGNTIYF
CDR3 DNA: TGTGCCACCAGCAGAGACATCTCTGGAAACACCATATATTTT

J gene: TRBJ2-7
clone size: .
V gene: TRBV7-6
D gene: .
CDR3 protein: CASSLASGTPYEQYF
CDR3 DNA: TGTGCCAGCAGCTTAGCGAGTGGGACCCCCTACGAGCAGTACTTC

J gene: TRBJ1-2
clone size: once
V gene: TRBV9
D gene: .
CDR3 protein: CASSPTGLFGYTF
CDR3 DNA: TGTGCCAGCAGTCCAACAGGTCTTTTTGGCTACACCTTC

J gene: TRBJ1-2
clone size: .
V gene: TRBV12-3/TRBV12-4
D gene: TRBD1
CDR3 protein: CASSLTGGYGYTF
CDR3 DNA: TGTGCCAGCAGTTTAACAGGGGGCTATGGCTACACCTTC

J gene: TRBJ1-1
clone size: .
V gene: TRBV5-1
D gene: TRBD1
CDR3 protein: CASTTQGTGYEAFF
CDR3 DNA: TGCGCCAGCACCACACAGGGGACCGGATATGAAGCTTTCTTT

J gene: TRBJ1-5
clone size: .
V gene: TRBV7-9
D gene: .
CDR3 protein: CASSPVGDQPQHF
CDR3 DNA: TGTGCCAGCAGCCCAGTGGGGGATCAGCCCCAGCATTTT

J gene: TRBJ2-7
clone size: .
V gene: TRBV6-6
D gene: TRBD1
CDR3 protein: CASRSGTGTYEQYF
CDR3 DNA: TGTGCCAGCAGGTCCGGGACAGGGACATACGAGCAGTACTTC

J gene: TRBJ2-1
clone size: .
V gene: TRBV4-1
D gene: TRBD2
CDR3 protein: CASSQGGGRAGEQFF
CDR3 DNA: TGCGCCAGCAGCCAAGGAGGCGGGAGGGCCGGTGAGCAGTTCTTC

J gene: TRBJ2-3
clone size: once
V gene: TRBV28
D gene: TRBD2
CDR3 protein: CASSLWVAGRTDTQYF
CDR3 DNA: TGTGCCAGCAGTTTATGGGTAGCGGGAAGGACAGATACGCAGTATTTT

J gene: TRBJ2-2
clone size: .
V gene: TRBV4-3
D gene: .
CDR3 protein: CASSQDQGPTGELFF
CDR3 DNA: TGCGCCAGCAGCCAGGACCAGGGCCCCACCGGGGAGCTGTTTTTT

J gene: TRBJ2-3
clone size: .
V gene: TRBV5-5
D gene: TRBD2
CDR3 protein: CASSLTSGTDTQYF
CDR3 DNA: TGTGCCAGCAGCTTGACTAGCGGGACAGATACGCAGTATTTT

J gene: TRBJ2-2
clone size: .
V gene: TRBV2
D gene: TRBD2
CDR3 protein: CASSELLAGATGELFF
CDR3 DNA: TGTGCCAGCAGTGAACTCTTGGCGGGAGCGACCGGGGAGCTGTTTTTT

J gene: TRBJ2-1
clone size: .
V gene: TRBV10-1
D gene: .
CDR3 protein: CASSDFPAGEQFF
CDR3 DNA: TGCGCCAGCAGTGACTTCCCGGCGGGTGAGCAGTTCTTC

J gene: TRBJ2-3
clone size: .
V gene: TRBV5-6
D gene: .
CDR3 protein: CASSRVGRPITDTQYF
CDR3 DNA: TGTGCCAGCAGCCGAGTAGGACGGCCCATCACAGATACGCAGTATTTT

J gene: TRBJ1-2
clone size: .
V gene: TRBV27
D gene: .
CDR3 protein: CASSWGGVGGYTF
CDR3 DNA: TGTGCCAGCAGTTGGGGTGGGGTTGGGGGCTACACCTTC

J gene: TRBJ1-3
clone size: .
V gene: TRBV9
D gene: .
CDR3 protein: CASSVEAGAPGNTIYF
CDR3 DNA: TGTGCCAGCAGCGTAGAGGCGGGGGCGCCTGGAAACACCATATATTTT

J gene: TRBJ1-1
clone size: .
V gene: TRBV14
D gene: .
CDR3 protein: CASSHRNTEAFF
CDR3 DNA: TGTGCCAGCAGCCACCGGAACACTGAAGCTTTCTTT

J gene: TRBJ2-2
clone size: .
V gene: TRBV6-5
D gene: TRBD1
CDR3 protein: CASSNRDRNTGELFF
CDR3 DNA: TGTGCCAGCAGTAACCGGGACAGGAACACCGGGGAGCTGTTTTTT

J gene: TRBJ2-7
clone size: .
V gene: TRBV4-2
D gene: .
CDR3 protein: CASSQGSGSGSGYEQYF
CDR3 DNA: TGTGCCAGCAGCCAGGGGTCCGGTTCAGGATCGGGCTACGAGCAGTACTTC

J gene: TRBJ2-5
clone size: .
V gene: TRBV30
D gene: .
CDR3 protein: CAWSVRGVETQYF
CDR3 DNA: TGTGCCTGGAGTGTACGAGGGGTAGAGACCCAGTACTTC

J gene: TRBJ1-6
clone size: .
V gene: TRBV5-8
D gene: .
CDR3 protein: CASSSDQGHSPLHF
CDR3 DNA: TGTGCCAGCAGCTCCGACCAGGGGCACTCACCCCTCCACTTT

J gene: TRBJ2-1
clone size: .
V gene: TRBV12-5
D gene: .
CDR3 protein: CASAQYNEQFF
CDR3 DNA: TGTGCTAGTGCCCAGTACAATGAGCAGTTCTTC

J gene: TRBJ2-2
clone size: once
V gene: TRBV27
D gene: .
CDR3 protein: CASSHTGGGGTGELFF
CDR3 DNA: TGTGCCAGCAGTCACACCGGCGGTGGGGGGACCGGGGAGCTGTTTTTT

J gene: TRBJ2-3
clone size: .
V gene: TRBV10-2
D gene: TRBD1
CDR3 protein: CASSEPGQGTDTQYF
CDR3 DNA: TGCGCCAGCAGTGAGCCTGGACAGGGCACAGATACGCAGTATTTT

J gene: TRBJ2-7
clone size: .
V gene: TRBV7-2
D gene: .
CDR3 protein: CASSLIGGTYEQYF
CDR3 DNA: TGTGCCAGCAGCTTAATTGGCGGCACCTACGAGCAGTACTTC

J gene: TRBJ2-7
clone size: .
V gene: TRBV9
D gene: TRBD1
CDR3 protein: CASSAGQGITSGDYEQYF
CDR3 DNA: TGTGCCAGCAGCGCCGGACAGGGTATTACGAGTGGGGACTACGAGCAGTACTTC

J gene: TRBJ1-2
clone size: .
V gene: TRBV3-1/TRBV3-2
D gene: .
CDR3 protein: CASSPPTGPLGDGYTF
CDR3 DNA: TGTGCCAGCAGCCCGCCGACCGGGCCCCTAGGCGATGGCTACACCTTC

J gene: TRBJ2-3
clone size: .
V gene: TRBV2
D gene: TRBD1
CDR3 protein: CASSPQGPDTQYF
CDR3 DNA: TGTGCCAGCAGTCCACAGGGGCCAGATACGCAGTATTTT

J gene: TRBJ2-3
clone size: .
V gene: TRBV19
D gene: TRBD2
CDR3 protein: CASSIRWLAGSTDTQYF
CDR3 DNA: TGTGCCAGTAGTATAAGGTGGCTAGCGGGTAGCACAGATACGCAGTATTTT

J gene: TRBJ1-5
clone size: .
V gene: TRBV6-5
D gene: TRBD1
CDR3 protein: CASRGQGNQPQHF
CDR3 DNA: TGTGCCAGCAGGGGACAGGGAAACCAGCCCCAGCATTTT

J gene: TRBJ2-7
clone size: .
V gene: TRBV27
D gene: TRBD2
CDR3 protein: CASTGTSSYEQYF
CDR3 DNA: TGTGCCAGCACCGGGACTAGCAGTTACGAGCAGTACTTC

J gene: TRBJ2-2
clone size: .
V gene: TRBV10-3
D gene: .
CDR3 protein: CAISGETGNTGELFF
CDR3 DNA: TGTGCCATCAGTGGGGAGACAGGTAACACCGGGGAGCTGTTTTTT

J gene: TRBJ1-5
clone size: .
V gene: TRBV18
D gene: .
CDR3 protein: CASSPGGNSNQPQHF
CDR3 DNA: TGTGCCAGCTCACCGGGGGGCAATAGCAATCAGCCCCAGCATTTT

J gene: TRBJ1-3
clone size: once
V gene: TRBV6-5
D gene: .
CDR3 protein: CASSYSWVGGNTIYF
CDR3 DNA: TGTGCCAGCAGTTACTCGTGGGTGGGAGGAAACACCATATATTTT

J gene: TRBJ2-5
clone size: .
V gene: TRBV5-1
D gene: .
CDR3 protein: CASSLEGQETQYF
CDR3 DNA: TGCGCCAGCAGCTTGGAGGGCCAAGAGACCCAGTACTTC

J gene: TRBJ1-5
clone size: few
V gene: TRBV10-3
D gene: TRBD1
CDR3 protein: CASAPGQGGQPQHF
CDR3 DNA: TGTGCCTCGGCACCGGGACAGGGCGGACAGCCCCAGCATTTT

J gene: TRBJ1-3
clone size: .
V gene: TRBV11-2
D gene: .
CDR3 protein: CASSLARGGAKTGNTIYF
CDR3 DNA: TGTGCCAGCAGCTTAGCCCGAGGCGGAGCCAAGACTGGAAACACCATATATTTT

J gene: TRBJ2-1
clone size: .
V gene: TRBV3-1/TRBV3-2
D gene: .
CDR3 protein: CASSQYPGQSSYNEQFF
CDR3 DNA: TGTGCCAGCAGCCAATACCCGGGCCAAAGCTCCTACAATGAGCAGTTCTTC

J gene: TRBJ1-5
clone size: .
V gene: TRBV28
D gene: .
CDR3 protein: CASSSPQGGNQPQHF
CDR3 DNA: TGTGCCAGCAGTAGCCCCCAGGGCGGCAATCAGCCCCAGCATTTT

J gene: TRBJ2-2
clone size: .
V gene: TRBV5-1
D gene: .
CDR3 protein: CASSLGHMGNTGELFF
CDR3 DNA: TGCGCCAGCAGCTTGGGACATATGGGGAACACCGGGGAGCTGTTTTTT

J gene: TRBJ1-3
clone size: .
V gene: TRBV7-2
D gene: TRBD1
CDR3 protein: CASSSGGDRVIRPGNTIYF
CDR3 DNA: TGTGCCAGCAGCTCCGGCGGGGACAGGGTCATTCGCCCCGGAAACACCATATATTTT

J gene: TRBJ2-2
clone size: .
V gene: TRBV28
D gene: .
CDR3 protein: CASSSAWGEANTGELFF
CDR3 DNA: TGTGCCAGCAGTTCCGCGTGGGGAGAGGCGAACACCGGGGAGCTGTTTTTT

J gene: TRBJ2-5
clone size: few
V gene: TRBV9
D gene: .
CDR3 protein: CASSPRLEETQYF
CDR3 DNA: TGTGCCAGCAGCCCAAGACTGGAGGAGACCCAGTACTTC

J gene: TRBJ2-2
clone size: few
V gene: TRBV7-3
D gene: TRBD1
CDR3 protein: CASSKDPDRGPHTGELFF
CDR3 DNA: TGTGCCAGCAGCAAAGATCCGGACAGGGGGCCCCACACCGGGGAGCTGTTTTTT

J gene: TRBJ2-1
clone size: .
V gene: TRBV6-4
D gene: TRBD2
CDR3 protein: CASSQLAGGPGEQFF
CDR3 DNA: TGTGCCAGCAGCCAACTAGCGGGAGGGCCGGGTGAGCAGTTCTTC

J gene: TRBJ2-7
clone size: .
V gene: TRBV10-3
D gene: .
CDR3 protein: CAISDVRGQEQYF
CDR3 DNA: TGTGCCATCAGTGATGTCAGGGGCCAGGAGCAGTACTTC

J gene: TRBJ2-7
clone size: .
V gene: TRBV18
D gene: .
CDR3 protein: CASSPVASYEQYF
CDR3 DNA: TGTGCCAGCTCACCGGTCGCTTCCTACGAGCAGTACTTC

J gene: TRBJ2-5
clone size: .
V gene: TRBV7-2
D gene: .
CDR3 protein: CASSHQGSQETQYF
CDR3 DNA: TGTGCCAGCAGCCATCAGGGGTCCCAAGAGACCCAGTACTTC

J gene: TRBJ2-1
clone size: .
V gene: TRBV4-1
D gene: TRBD2
CDR3 protein: CASSQEALADNEQFF
CDR3 DNA: TGCGCCAGCAGCCAAGAGGCTCTAGCGGACAATGAGCAGTTCTTC

J gene: TRBJ1-1
clone size: .
V gene: TRBV11-2
D gene: .
CDR3 protein: CASSPYPLNWDTEAFF
CDR3 DNA: TGTGCCAGCAGCCCATATCCCCTAAACTGGGACACTGAAGCTTTCTTT